The entry below describes one T cell receptor beta chain. This clonotype was seen only a few times. Its antigen has not been determined. Within one base of it there is no much larger clone, and no base qualities were kept. These data are taken from a study of T cells in Graves' hyperthyroidism and ophthalmopathy (dated by TCRdb to the late 2010s). Notes on the research overall: Peripheral blood was sampled at the time of initial diagnosis, prior to any treatment. The study also compared thyroid tissue and blood T-cell repertoires from a handful of Graves' hyperthyroidism patients. The 75 to 100 discovery patients were divided at random into training and test sets in a 7:3 ratio. Whether ophthalmopathy could be predicted prospectively was tested in an independent validation cohort made up of some 20 hyperthyroidism patients plus 17 patients who later progressed to ophthalmopathy. Once sampling was done, hyperthyroidism patients were given methimazole at a starting dose of 30 mg daily, whereas ophthalmopathy patients were given high-dose intravenous methylprednisolone. A discovery cohort of about 96 patients, approximately 45 with Graves' ophthalmopathy and about 58 with stable Graves' hyperthyroidism, was used to find distinguishing TCR V-J signatures. The paper reports TCR Vbeta CDR3 sequencing of over 130 peripheral blood samples: around 45 ophthalmopathy, about 75 hyperthyroidism and approximately 17 progressor patients.

The investigation overall reported the following: A model built on a 13 V-J signature distinguished ophthalmopathy from stable hyperthyroidism, reaching 85% to 90% sensitivity and about 81% specificity in cross-validation and 80%/75% in testing. Most expanded thyroid clonotypes (frequency above 0.001) were also found in blood, which suggests that blood repertoires may mirror thyroid immune responses. In validation, progression to ophthalmopathy was predicted by the model with 70% to 71% sensitivity and 72.22% specificity, a median of 6.5 months before onset. No statistical method was used to fix the sample size in advance, and group allocation was not hidden from the investigators.

The TCR beta CDR3 regions were amplified from the RNA transcripts. For the first round of RT-PCR on the TCR CDR3, the HTBI primer set was used together with the Qiagen OneStep RT-PCR kit. Libraries were constructed in a second round of multiplex PCR, after which size selection and purification were carried out. Libraries were sequenced paired-end with 100 bp reads on an Illumina HiSeq2000. The original methods were these. SOAPnuke was used to process the raw data, throwing out any read that contained adapters or uncalled bases, had a mean Phred below 15, or lacked an exact constant-primer or identifier match. High-quality paired reads were merged with COPE v1.2.5, and unique nucleotide sequences were defined as clonotypes. MiTCR v1.1 was used to align clonotypes to the IMGT TRBV, TRBD and TRBJ reference segments. Analysis was restricted to V-J combinations with a frequency above 0.0001, which covered about 99% of repertoires. A TCS score was defined as the ratio between F50 (clonal expansion) and ExV (chaos), using BLOSUM62-based TCRdist between CDR3 peptides within each V-J. Welch's t-statistics and random forest reduced around 520 V-J features to under 15, which were used in a naive Bayes classifier (R e1071). Using fastp trimming at Q25 and MiXCR clonotype assembly, TCRdb reanalyzed the public sequencing data and kept in-frame beta chains. Each entry is one CDR3 protein sequence, shown with its most common DNA and genes. The V and J calls shown here were made by TCRdb, not taken from the authors' results. The sample table shows approximately 520,000 distinct CDR3 sequences, and around 20% are seen once. Around a quarter of the sample belongs to the ten largest clones.

Graves' hyperthyroidism was defined as stable when no progression to ophthalmopathy occurred over 18 months of follow-up. The hyperthyroidism patients were between 18 and 65 years old and newly diagnosed, with a disease duration of less than 2 months. Patients with uncontrolled infections, other autoimmune diseases, pregnancy or lactation were excluded. Diagnoses were established on the basis of clinical symptoms, serum thyroxine and TRAb, thyroid ultrasound, and orbital computed tomography. PBMCs were isolated from 10 ml of fresh peripheral blood by Ficoll-Paque density gradient centrifugation. Total RNA was extracted using Trizol reagent, and RNA quality was assessed on an Agilent 2100 Bioanalyzer. Reading the germline V gene gives CDR1 SGHVS and CDR2 FNYEAQ. V is pruned by 5 bases and J by 4 bases, leaving 9 bases of the junction without a gene match. Its CDR3 holds 15 amino acids, cysteine through phenylalanine. Only the CDR3 region is kept as DNA, spanning 45 bases read in frame from base 1.

The sequence was collected from a young man with Graves' hyperthyroidism. Here the chain combines TRBV7-6 and TRBJ2-5, with 8 bases in between that match TRBD1. The specimen was blood. The DNA is as follows: TGTGCCAGCAGCCCCTTGACAGGGGATGGAGAGACCCAGTACTTC. It encodes CASSPLTGDGETQYF. This CDR3, with the reference TRBV7-6 and TRBJ2-5 proteins standing in past its ends, gives the full variable domain GAGVSQSPRYKVTKRGQDVALRCDPISGHVSLYWYRQALGQGPEFLTYFNYEAQQDKSGLPNDRFSAERPEGSISTLTIQRTEQRDSAMYRCASSPLTGDGETQYFGPGTRLLVL.